The 29 T cell receptor beta chains listed next were all sequenced from one sample in a study of early T cells in non-severe SARS-CoV-2 infection. TCRdb re-analysed the 5' RACE reads in MiXCR, keeping a single row per CDR3 protein. The sample has 20,000 to 25,000 distinct CDR3 sequences, roughly 4.1% seen once. The material sequenced was whole blood. The receptors were sampled from an adult who was a healthcare worker with PCR-confirmed SARS-CoV-2 infection or an uninfected control (not recorded which).

The chain joins TRBV28 to TRBJ2-1; TRBD2 might be the D (6 bases). Trimming took off 2 bases at V and 2 bases at J, with 7 bases between the two ends. The CDR3 runs to 14 residues. The germline V gene encodes CDR1 MDHEN and CDR2 SYDVKM. CDR3 nucleotide sequence: TGTGCCAGCAGTTTAATAGCGGCCTACAATGAGCAGTTCTTC. Its protein product is CASSLIAAYNEQFF. Full variable domain (missing parts from reference TRBV28 and TRBJ2-1): DVKVTQSSRYLVKRTGEKVFLECVQDMDHENMFWYRQDPGLGLRLIYFSYDVKMKEKGDIPEGYSVSREKKERFSLILESASTNQTSMYLCASSLIAAYNEQFFGPGTRLTVL.

By share, this clonotype ranks as medium-sized (0.01 to 0.1%). V gene TRBV7-8 combines with J gene TRBJ2-1; maybe TRBD1 (5 bases). The CDR3 is made up of 15 amino acids. V gave up 1 base and J gave up 3 bases, with 10 bases separating them. Germline values: CDR1 SGHVS, CDR2 FQNEAQ. The CDR3 DNA reads as TGTGCCAGCAGCTTAGTACCAGGGCGCTACAATGAGCAGTTCTTC. It is translated as CASSLVPGRYNEQFF.

V is TRBV5-1 and J is TRBJ1-1; D gene ambiguous. Trimming shortened V by 0 bases and J by 1 base, and 10 bases separated the two germline ends. This CDR3 region has 15 residues. CDR1 and CDR2 from the germline V gene are SGHRS and YFSETQ. The CDR3 here is CASSLAVGPNTEAFF. The CDR3 DNA sequence: TGCGCCAGCAGCTTGGCAGTAGGCCCGAACACTGAAGCTTTCTTT.

This clonotype was detected many times. The chain employs TRBV28 and TRBJ2-7, with D tentatively TRBD1 (6 bases). CDR1 and CDR2 (germline): MDHEN, SYDVKM. Trimming took 1 base from V and 2 from J, leaving 12 bases between them. CDR3 length equals 15 residues. The CDR3 sequence: CASSLSGAGTYEQYF. The CDR3 DNA follows: TGTGCCAGCAGTTTATCAGGGGCTGGGACCTACGAGCAGTACTTC.

This clonotype appeared many times. The CDR3 loop reads CSAFHRPNEKLFF. Here the CDR3 DNA reads TGCAGTGCCTTTCACAGGCCTAATGAAAAACTGTTTTTT. The V and J genes are TRBV20-1 and TRBJ1-4; a possible D gene is TRBD1 (5 bases). CDR1 is DFQATT, CDR2 SNEGSKA, per germline (reference sequence). Trimming pared 6 bases from V and 3 bases from J, leaving 11 bases between. This CDR3 is 13 amino acids long.

This clonotype was counted at least ten times. This chain links TRBV12-3 or TRBV12-4 with TRBJ2-7; D may be TRBD2 (6 bases). Deletions cut 6 bases from V and 4 bases from J, with 16 bases between. CDR3 size: 14 residues. CDR3 sequence reads: CASSHRRAGYEQYF. CDR3 nucleotides: TGTGCCAGCAGCCACCGGAGGGCCGGGTACGAGCAGTACTTC.

This clonotype was counted at least ten times. The chain couples TRBV7-3 to TRBJ2-6; D ambiguous. V shed 5 bases and J shed 0 bases, with 11 bases lying between them. Looked up from germline, CDR1 is SGHTA and CDR2 is FQGTGA. The CDR3 sequence is 16 residues long. This chain's CDR3 is CASSRSMSSGANVLTF. The CDR3 DNA sequence: TGTGCCAGCAGCCGCAGTATGAGCTCTGGGGCCAACGTCCTGACTTTC.

This clonotype appeared many times. The chain carries TRBV12-3 or TRBV12-4 and TRBJ2-7; 7 bases are shared with TRBD2. With 5 bases clipped from V and 0 bases from J, the junction kept 1 base outside the gene matches. This CDR3 is built from 13 residues. In DNA, the CDR3 is TGTGCCAGCAGTACTAGCGACTCCTACGAGCAGTACTTC. Its translation: CASSTSDSYEQYF.

This clonotype was counted many times. The V and J genes are TRBV28 and TRBJ1-6; D remains unclear. This CDR3 contains 12 residues. Germline CDR1 MDHEN, CDR2 SYDVKM. Trimming took off 5 bases at V and 5 bases at J, with 4 bases between the two ends. CDR3 coding DNA: TGTGCCAGCAGTATCAATAATTCACCCCTCCACTTT. This encodes CASSINNSPLHF. Supplemented by reference TRBV28 and TRBJ1-6, the full variable domain reads DVKVTQSSRYLVKRTGEKVFLECVQDMDHENMFWYRQDPGLGLRLIYFSYDVKMKEKGDIPEGYSVSREKKERFSLILESASTNQTSMYLCASSINNSPLHFGNGTRLTVT.

This clonotype turned up a few times. The chain uses TRBV12-3 or TRBV12-4 and TRBJ2-1; tentatively, D is TRBD2 (5 bases). Deletions cut 8 bases from V and 8 bases from J, with 16 bases between. CDR3 length: 13 residues. CDR3 bases: TGTGCCAGCGCCCCCACGGCTAGCTATGAGCAGTTCTTC. Its protein product is CASAPTASYEQFF.

This clonotype has more than one count but fewer than ten. The V call is TRBV19, the J call TRBJ2-2, with D possibly TRBD1 on 5 matching bases. Germline CDR1 and CDR2: LNHDA and SQIVND (reference sequence). This CDR3 comprises 15 residues. Trimming left V 3 bases short and J 3 bases short, with 11 bases between. CDR3 coding DNA: TGTGCCAGTAGTATTGAAGGGGTTGACACCGGGGAGCTGTTTTTT. As protein: CASSIEGVDTGELFF.

The table lists this clonotype with many counts. V gene TRBV20-1 combines with J gene TRBJ2-7; TRBD1 is a possible D gene (6 bases). The V end lost 3 bases, the J end lost 6 bases, and 18 bases lay between the germline ends. CDR1 DFQATT and CDR2 SNEGSKA come from the germline V gene (reference sequence). This CDR3 has 14 residues. For the CDR3, the DNA is TGCAGTGCTAGCCACCCCAGGGGTTTCTTCGAGCAGTACTTC. The encoded protein is CSASHPRGFFEQYF.

This clonotype was seen ten or more times. This sequence joins TRBV13 and TRBJ2-1; TRBD1 is a possible D gene (7 bases). The germline V gene encodes CDR1 PRHDT and CDR2 FYEKMQ (reference sequence). The CDR3 is made up of 18 amino acids. Deletions cut 5 bases from V and 4 bases from J, with 24 bases between. This chain's CDR3 is CASSRLRAGTDDYNEQFF. Written as DNA, the CDR3 is TGTGCCAGCAGCCGGCTCCGGGCGGGGACAGATGATTACAATGAGCAGTTCTTC.

This clonotype was seen more than once but under ten times. The chain has TRBV2 and TRBJ1-2; 7 bases are a match to TRBD1. Losses at the gene ends were 6 bases for V and 2 bases for J; bases not matched to a gene: 6. CDR1 SNHLY and CDR2 FYNNEI come from the germline V gene. This CDR3 contains 14 residues. Here the CDR3 reads CASRPQGRNYGYTF. The CDR3 nucleotides read TGTGCCAGCAGACCACAGGGGCGGAACTATGGCTACACCTTC.

The chain combines TRBV27 with TRBJ2-7, with TRBD2 identical over 7 bases. This CDR3 region has 13 residues. V trimming: 6 bases; J trimming: 6 bases; junction bases outside the gene matches: 8. The germline gives CDR1 MNHEY, CDR2 SMNVEV (reference sequence). The chain's CDR3 is CASSNGGVVEQYF. The CDR3 DNA sequence: TGTGCCAGCAGCAATGGGGGGGTCGTCGAGCAGTACTTC.

Ten or more counts support this clonotype. The chain employs TRBV27 and TRBJ2-3, with D perhaps TRBD1 (6 bases). Trimming cost V 6 bases and J 2 bases, with 18 bases left between them. Germline lookup yields CDR1 MNHEY and CDR2 SMNVEV (reference sequence). The CDR3 is 16 residues long. CDR3 DNA: TGTGCCAGCAGAAAACTAGATAGGGGGTACACAGATACGCAGTATTTT. Encoded protein: CASRKLDRGYTDTQYF.

This clonotype was counted ten times or more. The chain recombines TRBV28 with TRBJ2-7; 14 bases are a match to TRBD2. The V gene's germline CDR1 is MDHEN and CDR2 SYDVKM. J gave up 4 bases and V 10 bases, and 12 bases lay outside the gene matches. The length of the CDR3 is 16 residues. CDR3 residues: CATVSRLAGGPYEQYF. In nucleotides, the CDR3 is TGTGCCACCGTCTCACGACTAGCGGGAGGGCCTTACGAGCAGTACTTC.

This clonotype was picked up many times. The genes are TRBV5-1 and TRBJ2-1; 9 positions match TRBD1. The CDR3 consists of 15 residues. Germline CDR1 SGHRS, CDR2 YFSETQ. J gave up 3 bases and V 4 bases, and 5 bases lay outside the gene matches. CDR3 region: CASSGTGGNYNEQFF. The DNA for the CDR3 is TGCGCCAGCAGCGGTACAGGGGGCAACTACAATGAGCAGTTCTTC.

The table lists this clonotype with many counts. This chain joins TRBV19 and TRBJ2-2; TRBD1 matches at 7 bases. Germline V gene lookup returns CDR1 LNHDA and CDR2 SQIVND (reference sequence). The CDR3 is 15 residues long. Trimming cost V 6 bases and J 2 bases; bases outside gene matches: 6. The CDR3 DNA follows: TGTGCCAGTAGCAGACAGGGCGGAAACACCGGGGAGCTGTTTTTT. This sequence encodes CASSRQGGNTGELFF.

Ten or more counts support this clonotype. The rearrangement uses TRBV9 and TRBJ2-2, with TRBD1 matching 8 bases. The CDR3 is 18 amino acids. V shed 4 bases and J 3 bases; nucleotides not matched to a gene: 14. Looked up from germline, CDR1 is SGDLS and CDR2 is YYNGEE. CDR3 amino acids: CASSFHQGAVLDTGELFF. The CDR3 DNA reads as TGTGCCAGCAGCTTCCATCAGGGGGCTGTGTTGGACACCGGGGAGCTGTTTTTT.

The chain carries TRBV6-5 and TRBJ2-6; D possibly corresponds to TRBD1 (6 bases). The CDR3 consists of 16 residues. V lost 5 bases to trimming and J lost 3 bases, with 14 bases between them. The germline V gene has CDR1 MNHEY and CDR2 SVGAGI. Written as DNA, the CDR3 is TGTGCCAGCAGTACCACAGGGCCAGGTGGGGCCAACGTCCTGACTTTC. Residues: CASSTTGPGGANVLTF.

This clonotype was seen more than once but under ten times. The chain joins TRBV29-1 to TRBJ1-2; D is unclear. Germline V gene sequence: CDR1 SQVTM, CDR2 ANQGSEA. The CDR3 spans 11 residues. Trimming removed 4 bases from V and 8 bases from J, with 11 bases in between. CDR3 in DNA: TGCAGCGTTGTCGCACCCGGGGGCTACACCTTC. It specifies CSVVAPGGYTF.

The table lists this clonotype with many counts. V gene TRBV21-1 combines with J gene TRBJ2-7; TRBD1, the table's D call, was not compared with the DNA. TRBV21-1 is listed as a pseudogene. There are 14 residues in the CDR3. The CDR3 DNA reads as TGTGCCAGCAGGGGACAGGGCGACTCCTACGAGCAGTACTTC. Its protein product is CASRGQGDSYEQYF.

The chain employs TRBV7-3 and TRBJ2-1, with D perhaps TRBD1 or TRBD2 (7 bases each). This CDR3 has 16 residues. The V gene lost 3 bases and the J gene lost 3 bases, with 15 bases spanning the gap. Per germline, CDR1 SGHTA and CDR2 FQGTGA. As DNA, the CDR3 is TGTGCCAGCAGCTTGCAGGGGGGGAGAGTCTACAATGAGCAGTTCTTC. Translating gives CASSLQGGRVYNEQFF.

In its sample, this clonotype was seen a few times. The V gene is TRBV23-1, the J gene TRBJ2-7; TRBD1 aligns across 8 bases. TRBV23-1 is labeled an ORF, and its function is uncertain. The CDR3 length is 15 residues. Trimming took 0 bases from V and 4 from J; bases not matched to a gene: 5. The CDR3 DNA follows: TGCGCCAGCAGTCAATCGACAGGACAGGGTTACGAGCAGTACTTC. Translated: CASSQSTGQGYEQYF.

The rearrangement uses TRBV5-1 and TRBJ2-1; D tentatively fits TRBD1 or TRBD2 (5 bases each). Trimming cost V 2 bases and J 8 bases, with 14 bases left between them. The CDR3 length is 14 residues. Germline lookup yields CDR1 SGHRS and CDR2 YFSETQ. The CDR3 loop is CASSFRDAQDEQFF. CDR3 DNA: TGCGCCAGCAGCTTCCGGGACGCCCAGGATGAGCAGTTCTTC.

This clonotype has just a few counts. The V call is TRBV7-2, the J call TRBJ2-1; 9 nucleotides agree with TRBD1. This CDR3 spans 15 amino acids. The ends lost 4 bases at V and 4 bases at J; junction bases unmatched: 5. Germline V CDR1 and CDR2: SGHTA, FQGNSA. The CDR3 sequence: CASSSDRGGYNEQFF. The CDR3 DNA follows: TGTGCCAGCAGCTCGGACAGGGGTGGTTACAATGAGCAGTTCTTC.

The chain combines TRBV7-9 with TRBJ1-1; 8 bases fit TRBD1. CDR3 length equals 13 residues. CDR1 is SEHNR, CDR2 FQNEAQ, per germline (reference sequence). V gave up 3 bases and J gave up 8 bases; unmatched junction bases: 5. Here the CDR3 reads CASSLIGTGEAFF. In nucleotides, the CDR3 is TGTGCCAGCAGCTTGATTGGGACAGGCGAAGCTTTCTTT.

This clonotype was detected many times. The gene calls are TRBV30 and TRBJ2-7; D perhaps matches TRBD1 (5 bases). Germline assignment: CDR1 GTSNPN and CDR2 SVGIG (reference sequence). V shed 0 bases and J shed 3 bases, with 9 bases lying between them. The CDR3 contains 13 residues. The CDR3 region is CAWSVGANYEQYF. The DNA of the CDR3 is TGTGCCTGGAGTGTAGGGGCCAACTACGAGCAGTACTTC.